The T cell receptor beta chain described here comes from a study of monozygotic twins with cystic fibrosis (dated by TCRdb to about 2021). Regarding the study in general: Barcoded libraries were prepared with approximately 16 PCR cycles from about 3.2 micrograms of fragmented DNA. The study compared TCR beta repertoires within and between 16 monozygotic twin pairs with cystic fibrosis to assess genetic influence on V and J gene usage. The cohort included ten female and six male twin pairs, mostly children and adolescents, aged roughly 2.0 to 36.4 years with a median of about 8.8 years. Twins were ranked among roughly 1,100 cohort participants for weight-for-height and FEVPerc (FEV1 disease centile) at the day of blood sampling. Data for three of the twin pairs had already been reported earlier in a different context.

V is trimmed back by 2 bases and J by 8 bases, and the junction contains 8 bases that no gene match accounts for. The germline V gene (reference sequence) yields SGHNT for CDR1 and YYREEE for CDR2. The CDR3 measures 16 amino acids from cysteine to phenylalanine. The retained sequence is limited to the CDR3, 48 bases, with the frame set at the first base. The twin pairs came from the European Cystic Fibrosis Twin and Sibling Study Cohort, which recruited patients from over a hundred CF clinics across 14 European countries. Zygosity and CFTR genotype were verified in-house, with zygosity tested by multiplex PCR of nine short tandem repeat loci. Peripheral blood was sampled from each twin, with clinical parameters recorded on the day of blood sampling. Genomic DNA was isolated from peripheral blood cells with phenol/chloroform and kept in TE buffer at 4 degrees C. What the work shows at the level of the full study, not this receptor alone: The cohort was small, and no association was found between shared CDR3 numbers and age, concordance or disease severity. Simpson clonality was generally low (median 0.0095), suggesting a naive-dominated repertoire, with higher clonality in the most severely affected patients. Monozygotic CF twin pairs shared significantly more nucleotide-identical clonotypes within each pair than unrelated CF individuals shared with one another (P = 0.000026, Mann-Whitney). The greatest similarity to the co-twin was observed for V gene usage in 13 of 16 pairs and for J usage in 8 of 16 pairs, which suggested genetic constraints.

Points on this clone: Which antigen it targets is not known. Base quality data are lacking; no much larger clone is found one base away.

TCR beta CDR3 regions were amplified by multiplex PCR with the immunoSEQ immune profiling system according to the manufacturer's instructions. Sequencing was performed on an Illumina NextSeq system. In the paper's pipeline: Sequence data were processed on the immunoSEQ Analyzer platform, and clonality was computed as the square root of Simpson's index of productive rearrangements. Similarity in V and J usage was quantified by Jensen-Shannon distance, and CDR3 generation probabilities were calculated with OLGA. The immuneACCESS database (August 2020) and VDJdb (December 2020) were searched for shared CDR3 sequences. Held by TCRdb, this immuneACCESS table contains in-frame sequences only and omits some clones. Under half of the omission traces to an unresolved V gene where checked; the cause of the rest is unknown. Clone size and V and J calls were adopted from that table, with D and trimming inferred from the DNA. The sample table records fewer than 30,000 clones; 96% of these occur just once. 2.7% of the sample comes from the top ten.

The chain joins TRBV5-4 to TRBJ2-2, with TRBD2 identical over 11 junction bases. The clonotype comes from a girl aged 2 to 9 with cystic fibrosis. The sequenced material came from blood. The DNA sequence follows: TGTGCCAGCAGCTTTAGCGGGAGGGCCGGGAGAGGGGAGCTGTTTTTT. It translates to CASSFSGRAGRGELFF. The entire variable domain, with the stretches around the CDR3 drawn from the reference TRBV5-4 and TRBJ2-2 proteins, is ETGVTQSPTHLIKTRGQQVTLRCSSQSGHNTVSWYQQALGQGPQFIFQYYREEENGRGNFPPRFSGLQFPNYSSELNVNALELDDSALYLCASSFSGRAGRGELFFGEGSRLTVL.